Below are 15 T cell receptor beta chains sequenced from a single sample in a study of CD8 T cells in Susac syndrome. Reverse transcription of roughly 0.5 to 1 ug RNA was carried out with random hexamers. A single record per CDR3 protein comes from TCRdb applying MiXCR to the immunoSEQ multiplex PCR reads. The sample includes 200,000 to 300,000 distinct CDR3 sequences, almost 97% seen only once; the top ten take about 0.094%. Sequenced input: CD4+ T cells from PBMCs. The receptors were sampled from a human donor with Susac syndrome.

The gene calls are TRBV28 and TRBJ2-1; TRBD2 agrees at 7 bases. This CDR3 spans 15 amino acids. Germline CDR1 MDHEN, CDR2 SYDVKM. V shed 5 bases and J 4 bases; nucleotides not matched to a gene: 8. The CDR3: CASSPPGLQYNEQFF. The DNA of the CDR3 is TGTGCCAGCAGTCCGCCGGGACTACAATACAATGAGCAGTTCTTC. The whole variable domain, filled in from reference TRBV28 and TRBJ2-1, reads DVKVTQSSRYLVKRTGEKVFLECVQDMDHENMFWYRQDPGLGLRLIYFSYDVKMKEKGDIPEGYSVSREKKERFSLILESASTNQTSMYLCASSPPGLQYNEQFFGPGTRLTVL.

The J gene is TRBJ1-2, the V gene TRBV30, with a tentative D call TRBD1 (5 bases). This CDR3 comprises 14 residues. Germline V gene data show CDR1 as GTSNPN and CDR2 as SVGIG (reference sequence). Trimming cost V 8 bases and J 4 bases, with 20 bases left between them. Here the CDR3 DNA reads TGTGCCCGCTCCTCGGGGGTTGAGGCCTATGGCTACACCTTC. Translating gives CARSSGVEAYGYTF.

The gene calls are TRBV30 and TRBJ1-1; weak D call: TRBD1 (5 bases). Germline CDR1 and CDR2: GTSNPN and SVGIG (reference sequence). CDR3 length: 14 amino acids. V was shortened by 2 bases and J by 5 bases, with 15 bases between the two germline ends. The CDR3 loop reads CAWSPWGGKTEAFF. CDR3 in DNA: TGTGCCTGGAGTCCATGGGGGGGGAAGACTGAAGCTTTCTTT.

The chain combines TRBV20-1 with TRBJ1-1, with a tentative D call TRBD1 (5 bases). The CDR3 totals 13 residues. Per germline, CDR1 DFQATT and CDR2 SNEGSKA (reference sequence). Trimming shortened V by 6 bases and J by 2 bases, and 13 bases separated the two germline ends. In nucleotides, the CDR3 is TGCAGTGCCACCCGACAGCCTAACACTGAAGCTTTCTTT. Protein product: CSATRQPNTEAFF.

CDR3 protein: CASSGWLQDRDNEQFF. CDR3 sequence (DNA): TGTGCCAGCAGCGGTTGGTTGCAGGACAGGGATAATGAGCAGTTCTTC. V is TRBV7-9 and J is TRBJ2-1, with 8 bases fitting TRBD1. After removal of 5 bases from V and 7 bases from J, the junction contained 13 bases not matched to a gene. The CDR3 loop spans 16 amino acids. The germline CDR1 and CDR2 sequences are SEHNR and FQNEAQ (reference sequence).

The CDR3 nucleotides read TGTGCCTGGACCTCTTGGGGACAGGGGGCTTCCGGGGCCAACGTCCTGACTTTC. Protein sequence: CAWTSWGQGASGANVLTF. V and J are TRBV30 and TRBJ2-6; 12 bases align to TRBD1. CDR3 length equals 18 residues. CDR1 is GTSNPN, CDR2 SVGIG, per germline (reference sequence). Trimming cost V 4 bases and J 4 bases; bases outside gene matches: 11.

The rearrangement links TRBV3-1 to TRBJ1-1; tentative D call: TRBD1 (6 bases). The germline CDR1 and CDR2 sequences are LGHDT and YNNKEL (reference sequence). The CDR3 sequence is 12 residues long. The germline V and J ends were trimmed by 7 bases and 8 bases, with 14 bases remaining between them. As DNA, the CDR3 is TGTGCCAGCATGCAGGGGCTTGAGGAAGCTTTCTTT. Translation: CASMQGLEEAFF.

The chain couples TRBV30 to TRBJ1-1; no definite D call. CDR3 length equals 13 residues. Per the germline V gene, CDR1 is GTSNPN and CDR2 is SVGIG (reference sequence). Trimming cost V 0 bases and J 2 bases, with 7 bases left between them. The chain's CDR3 is CAWSVVLNTEAFF. CDR3 sequence (DNA): TGTGCCTGGAGTGTTGTCCTAAACACTGAAGCTTTCTTT.

V and J are TRBV3-1 and TRBJ2-7; 8 bases are a match to TRBD2. CDR1 LGHDT and CDR2 YNNKEL come from the germline V gene (reference sequence). V gave up 7 bases and J gave up 6 bases; unmatched junction bases: 11. The CDR3 is 14 residues long. CDR3 nucleotides: TGTGCCAGCACCTCAAACGGGAGGGCAGGCGAGCAGTACTTC. Translation: CASTSNGRAGEQYF.

This sequence joins TRBV12-5 and TRBJ1-2; 7 bases agree with TRBD1. Germline trimming cut 2 bases from V and 1 base from J; bases unmatched to any gene: 7. From germline, CDR1 is LGHNT and CDR2 FRNRAP. The CDR3 totals 16 residues. CDR3 coding DNA: TGTGCTAGTGGTTTGAGCTATCGGACAGGTAACTATGGCTACACCTTC. Translation: CASGLSYRTGNYGYTF.

This rearrangement joins TRBV29-1 to TRBJ2-3; no reliable D call. CDR3 size: 14 residues. CDR1 and CDR2 from the germline V gene are SQVTM and ANQGSEA. V was cut by 3 bases and J by 1 base, with 11 bases left in between. CDR3 DNA sequence: TGCAGCGTTGATTTCGGCCCGCGCACAGATACGCAGTATTTT. Encoded protein: CSVDFGPRTDTQYF.

This chain joins TRBV20-1 and TRBJ1-2, with 9 positions matching TRBD1. The germline gives CDR1 DFQATT, CDR2 SNEGSKA (reference sequence). The CDR3 extends over 12 amino acids. V trimming: 7 bases; J trimming: 4 bases; junction bases outside the gene matches: 4. The CDR3 DNA reads as TGCAGTGGGGCGACAGGGGGCTATGGCTACACCTTC. It yields the protein CSGATGGYGYTF.

This sequence joins TRBV20-1 and TRBJ1-1; D is uncertain. V gave up 3 bases and J gave up 2 bases, with 10 bases separating them. CDR1 and CDR2 (germline): DFQATT, SNEGSKA (reference sequence). This CDR3 comprises 13 residues. Here the CDR3 DNA reads TGCAGTGCTAGTCGGCCGGCAAACACTGAAGCTTTCTTT. Its protein is CSASRPANTEAFF.

CDR3 region: CSARWDRSSYEQYF. CDR3 nucleotides: TGCAGTGCTAGATGGGACAGGAGCTCCTACGAGCAGTACTTC. The chain couples TRBV20-1 to TRBJ2-7, with 8 positions matching TRBD1. Trimming removed 2 bases from V and 0 bases from J; junction bases left unmatched: 3. The CDR3 has 14 amino acids. Germline CDR1 reads DFQATT; CDR2 reads SNEGSKA (reference sequence).

The CDR3 coding sequence is TGCAGCGTTGGGGGACAGGGACTAATGGAGCAGTACTTC. Protein product: CSVGGQGLMEQYF. The V and J genes are TRBV29-1 and TRBJ2-7; 9 bases match TRBD1. The CDR3 contains 13 residues. The trim removed 4 bases at V and 7 bases at J, leaving 8 bases unmatched. From germline, CDR1 is SQVTM and CDR2 ANQGSEA.